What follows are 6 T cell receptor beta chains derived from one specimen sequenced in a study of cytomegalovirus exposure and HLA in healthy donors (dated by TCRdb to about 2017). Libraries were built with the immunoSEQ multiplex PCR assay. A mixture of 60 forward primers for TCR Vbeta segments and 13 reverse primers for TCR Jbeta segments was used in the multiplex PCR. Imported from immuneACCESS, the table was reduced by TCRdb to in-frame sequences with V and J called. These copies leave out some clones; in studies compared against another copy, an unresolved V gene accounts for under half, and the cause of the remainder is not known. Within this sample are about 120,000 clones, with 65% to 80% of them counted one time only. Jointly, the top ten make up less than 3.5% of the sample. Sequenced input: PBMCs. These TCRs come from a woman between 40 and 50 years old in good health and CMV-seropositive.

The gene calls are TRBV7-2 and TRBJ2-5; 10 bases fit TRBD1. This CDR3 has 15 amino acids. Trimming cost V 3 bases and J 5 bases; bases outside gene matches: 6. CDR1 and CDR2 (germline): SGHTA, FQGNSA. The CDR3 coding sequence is TGTGCCAGCAGCTTGGGGGACAGGGGCACGGAGACCCAGTACTTC. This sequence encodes CASSLGDRGTETQYF.

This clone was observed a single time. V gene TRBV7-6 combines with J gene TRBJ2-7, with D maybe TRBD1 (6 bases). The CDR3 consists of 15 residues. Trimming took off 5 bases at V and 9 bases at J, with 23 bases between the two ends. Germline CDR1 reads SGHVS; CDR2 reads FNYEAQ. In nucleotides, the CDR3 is TGTGCCAGCAGCCCTACCCCAGGGGAGACTCAAACGCAGTACTTC. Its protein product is CASSPTPGETQTQYF.

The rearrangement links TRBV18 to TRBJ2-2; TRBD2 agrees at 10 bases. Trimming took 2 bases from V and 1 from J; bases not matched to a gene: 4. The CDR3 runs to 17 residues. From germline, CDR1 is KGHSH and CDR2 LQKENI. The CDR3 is CASSPAPSGRNTGELFF. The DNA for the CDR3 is TGTGCCAGCTCACCAGCGCCTAGCGGGAGGAACACCGGGGAGCTGTTTTTT.

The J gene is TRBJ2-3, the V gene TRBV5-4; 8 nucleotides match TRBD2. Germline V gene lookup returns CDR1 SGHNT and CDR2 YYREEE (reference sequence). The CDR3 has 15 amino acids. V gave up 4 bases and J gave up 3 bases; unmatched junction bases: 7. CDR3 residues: CASSRDSGKTDTQYF. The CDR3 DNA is TGTGCCAGCAGCCGCGATAGCGGGAAGACAGATACGCAGTATTTT.

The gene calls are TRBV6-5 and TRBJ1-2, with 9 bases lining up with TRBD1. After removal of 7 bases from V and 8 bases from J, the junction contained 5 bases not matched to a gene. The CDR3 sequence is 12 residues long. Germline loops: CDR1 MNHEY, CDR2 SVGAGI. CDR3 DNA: TGTGCCAGCACTAAGACAGGGGGAGGCTACACCTTC. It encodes CASTKTGGGYTF.

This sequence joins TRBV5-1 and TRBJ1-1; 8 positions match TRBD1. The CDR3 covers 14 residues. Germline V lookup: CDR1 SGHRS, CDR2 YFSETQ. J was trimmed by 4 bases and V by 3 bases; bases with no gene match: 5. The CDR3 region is CASSSRQGSTEAFF. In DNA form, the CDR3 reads TGCGCCAGCAGCTCGAGACAGGGGTCCACTGAAGCTTTCTTT.